This T cell receptor (beta chain) was profiled in a study of STAT5B mutations in CD4+ large granular lymphocyte leukemia. Buffy coats from healthy blood donors served as controls. Sequencing was at survey level. Authors' data handling: A productive frequency of 2.59 x 10-5 was the lowest detectable. Here immunoSEQ multiplex PCR was the method, and the copy in TCRdb shows in-frame clones only, minus some. Clone size and V and J calls were adopted from that table, with D and trimming inferred from the DNA. Among 30,000 to 35,000 clones, 55% to 80% were seen once, and the ten largest hold 1.5% to 2%. The sample consisted of CD4+ T cells from blood buffy coats. The source of this sequence is a human donor in good health.

The CDR3 DNA is TGTGCCAGCAGCGCCGGGACAGGAATTAATGGCTACACCTTC. It yields the protein CASSAGTGINGYTF. The rearrangement joins TRBV6-4 to TRBJ1-2; TRBD1 aligns across 8 bases. Trimming at V came to 6 bases and at J to 6 bases, leaving 9 bases not matched to a gene. Germline values: CDR1 MRHNA, CDR2 SNTAGT. The CDR3 has 14 amino acids.